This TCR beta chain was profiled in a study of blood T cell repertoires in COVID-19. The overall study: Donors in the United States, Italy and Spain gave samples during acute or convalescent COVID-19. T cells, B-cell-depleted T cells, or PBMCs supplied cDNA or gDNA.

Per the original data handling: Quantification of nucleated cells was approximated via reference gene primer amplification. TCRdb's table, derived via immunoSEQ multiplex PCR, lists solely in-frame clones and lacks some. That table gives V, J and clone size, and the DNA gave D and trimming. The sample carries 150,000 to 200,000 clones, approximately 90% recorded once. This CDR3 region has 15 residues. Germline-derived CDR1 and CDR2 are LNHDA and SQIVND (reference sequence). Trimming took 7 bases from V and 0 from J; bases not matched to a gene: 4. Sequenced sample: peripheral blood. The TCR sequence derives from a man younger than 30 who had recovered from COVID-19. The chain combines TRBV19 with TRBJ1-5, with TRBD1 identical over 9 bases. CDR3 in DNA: TGTGCCAGTACTCCGGGACAGGGTAGCAATCAGCCCCAGCATTTT. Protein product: CASTPGQGSNQPQHF.